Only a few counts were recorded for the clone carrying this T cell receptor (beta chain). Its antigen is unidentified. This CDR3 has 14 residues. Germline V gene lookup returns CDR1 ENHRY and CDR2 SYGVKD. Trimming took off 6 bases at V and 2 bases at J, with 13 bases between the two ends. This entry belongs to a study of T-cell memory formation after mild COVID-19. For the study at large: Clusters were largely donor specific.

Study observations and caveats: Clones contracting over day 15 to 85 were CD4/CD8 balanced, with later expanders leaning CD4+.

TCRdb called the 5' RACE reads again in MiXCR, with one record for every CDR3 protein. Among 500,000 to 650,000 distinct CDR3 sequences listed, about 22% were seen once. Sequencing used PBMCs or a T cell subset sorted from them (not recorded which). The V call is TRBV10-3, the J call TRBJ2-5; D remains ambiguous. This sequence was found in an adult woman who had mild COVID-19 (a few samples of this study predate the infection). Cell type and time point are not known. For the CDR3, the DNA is TGTGCCATCAGCCTCGGACCTGAACAAGAGACCCAGTACTTC. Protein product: CAISLGPEQETQYF.